This TCR beta chain was profiled in a study of CD8+ T cells in alopecia areata. Across the study: In an open-label trial, patients got 5 to 10 mg tofacitinib twice daily.

Trimming removed 0 bases at V and 7 bases at J, with 24 bases between. CDR3 size: 18 residues. Germline V CDR1 and CDR2: LGHNA, YNFKEQ. Treatment specified: oral pan-JAK inhibitor, 5-10 mg twice daily. This clone was detected a few times. Sequencing used cDNA as its template, made by extracting RNA and reverse transcribing it. Data came from immunoSEQ multiplex PCR; TCRdb stores just in-frame clones and leaves some out. The data contain 80,000 or so clones, around 61% of them singletons. The receptor was isolated from a human donor with alopecia areata. The V call is TRBV4-2, the J call TRBJ1-2, with a possible D match to TRBD1 (6 bases). Specimen: CD8+ T cells sorted from blood, collected at week 24, from a patient treated with tofacitinib. In DNA form, the CDR3 reads TGTGCCAGCAGCCAAGACCGCCGGCCTTTAGGGGGGGCCTGTGGCTACACCTTC. This gives the protein CASSQDRRPLGGACGYTF.